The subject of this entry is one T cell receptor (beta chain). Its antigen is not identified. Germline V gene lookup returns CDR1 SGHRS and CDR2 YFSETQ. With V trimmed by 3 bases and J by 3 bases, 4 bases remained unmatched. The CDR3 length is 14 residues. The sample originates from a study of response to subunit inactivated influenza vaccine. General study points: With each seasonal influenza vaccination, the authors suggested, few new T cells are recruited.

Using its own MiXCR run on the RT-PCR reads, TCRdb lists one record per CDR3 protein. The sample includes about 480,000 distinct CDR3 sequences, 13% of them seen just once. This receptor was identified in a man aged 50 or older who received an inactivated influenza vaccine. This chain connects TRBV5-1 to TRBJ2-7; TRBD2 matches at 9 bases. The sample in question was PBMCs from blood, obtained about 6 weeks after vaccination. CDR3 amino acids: CASSSSGVLYEQYF. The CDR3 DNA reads TGCGCCAGCAGCTCTAGCGGGGTTCTCTACGAGCAGTACTTC. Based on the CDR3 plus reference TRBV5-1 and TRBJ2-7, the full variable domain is KAGVTQTPRYLIKTRGQQVTLSCSPISGHRSVSWYQQTPGQGLQFLFEYFSETQRNKGNFPGRFSGRQFSNSRSEMNVSTLELGDSALYLCASSSSGVLYEQYFGPGTRLTVT.